This TCR beta chain was sequenced for a study of OX40 agonist ivuxolimab in advanced cancers. About the study as a whole: Ivuxolimab was an agonistic, fully human IgG2 monoclonal antibody directed against OX40 (CD134), a costimulatory receptor. Intravenous ivuxolimab was administered to patients every 2 weeks at six dose levels: 0.01, 0.1, 0.3, 1.5, 3 and 10 mg/kg. Of the 52 patients in dose escalation, about 20 had hepatocellular carcinoma, about 15 had melanoma, 9 had renal cell carcinoma and 9 had head and neck cancer. In the dose-escalation cohort, 70% to 90% of patients were male, and the mean age was 60 years with a range of roughly 23 to 79. Patients were allowed to have had prior anti-PD-1, anti-PD-L1 or anti-CTLA-4 therapy, and approximately 40% of the dose-escalation patients had been treated with checkpoint inhibitors. Partial responses occurred in three dose-escalation patients, of whom one had hepatocellular carcinoma and two had cutaneous melanoma. The point of sequencing TCRbeta in the periphery was to test whether ivuxolimab changed TCR sequence diversity and drove clonal T-cell expansion. The paper reports the monotherapy dose-escalation portion (N of about 54 patients) of the phase I ivuxolimab trial.

Patients with a history of autoimmune disease or receiving systemic immunosuppression were excluded from the trial. Peripheral blood for TCR sequencing was drawn from every dose cohort at baseline, at cycle 4 day 1 and at cycle 7 day 1. The samples were drawn from a first-in-human, open-label, multicenter phase I dose-escalation trial of ivuxolimab. The trial enrolled adults with locally advanced or metastatic head and neck squamous cell, hepatocellular, melanoma or renal cell carcinoma. CD4+ and CD8+ T cells were sorted separately from peripheral blood before TCR sequencing. Genomic DNA was isolated from the sorted cells so that the TCRbeta CDR3 region could be sequenced. The immunoSEQ Assay was used to sequence the TCRbeta CDR3 regions. TCRdb limited this immuneACCESS table to in-frame rearrangements with V and J called. A share of clones is missing; checked studies link under half to unresolved V genes, and the rest is unexplained. The sample table holds 90,000 to 100,000 clones, of which more than 85% were seen once. 0.82% of the sample belongs to the ten largest clones.

The germline V gene yields MNHNS for CDR1 and SASEGT for CDR2. Trimming accounts for 11 bases at V and 8 bases at J, while the number of junction bases matched to no gene is 12. The CDR3 measures 13 amino acids from cysteine to phenylalanine. Here the CDR3 DNA is all that survives: 39 bases in frame from base 1. A remark on this clone: Its antigen specificity is not known. Base qualities are not at hand, and no much larger clone is one base apart.

The paper as a whole reports these results and caveats: Low levels of normalized T-cell clonal expansion were also seen in some nonresponding patients. Antigen specificity was not determined for the clonally expanded peripheral T cells. In the 0.1-3.0 mg/kg groups, partial responders were among the patients with the lowest normalized peripheral clonal expansion, particularly in CD8+ T cells. Clonal expansion of both CD4+ and CD8+ blood T cells was observed from baseline to week 6 at doses 0.1 to 3.0 mg/kg. After ivuxolimab, CD8+ T cells had more expanded clones than CD4+ T cells on average.

The V gene is TRBV6-1 and the J gene is TRBJ2-1; 7 bases in the middle match TRBD2. Material: CD4+ or CD8+ T cells sorted from blood, obtained in a trial of the OX40 agonist ivuxolimab. The source of this sequence is an adult with an advanced solid tumor such as melanoma, head and neck, liver or kidney cancer. This receptor carries the CDR3 CAVTGLVVDEQFF. The nucleotide sequence is TGTGCCGTCACCGGACTAGTGGTCGATGAGCAGTTCTTC.